What follows are 19 T cell receptor beta chains derived from one specimen sequenced in a study of CD8 T cells in Susac syndrome. The authors reverse transcribed roughly 0.5 to 1 ug RNA with random hexamers. From the immunoSEQ multiplex PCR reads, TCRdb called clonotypes with MiXCR, one entry per CDR3 protein. The sample holds about 180,000 distinct CDR3 sequences, about 95% seen once. Input material: CD8+ T cells from PBMCs. The receptor source for this set is a human donor with multiple sclerosis.

CDR3 DNA: TGCAGTGCTAGTCTCTGGGACGGCGCCCGGGGAGATACGCAGTATTTT. As protein: CSASLWDGARGDTQYF. The chain links TRBV20-1 to TRBJ2-3; the D call may be TRBD1 or TRBD2 (5 bases each). V dropped 3 bases and J dropped 5 bases, with 21 bases sitting between them. The CDR3 runs to 16 residues. CDR1 and CDR2 from the germline V gene are DFQATT and SNEGSKA (reference sequence).

V gene TRBV6-2 or TRBV6-3 combines with J gene TRBJ2-3; no firm D call. CDR1 is MNHEY, CDR2 SVGEGT, per germline. The CDR3 consists of 15 residues. The V gene lost 6 bases and the J gene lost 1 base, with 14 bases spanning the gap. CDR3 residues: CASRWIVGGTDTQYF. Here the CDR3 DNA reads TGTGCCAGCAGATGGATCGTTGGGGGCACAGATACGCAGTATTTT.

V and J are TRBV28 and TRBJ2-1; the D gene could be TRBD1 or TRBD2 (5 bases each). Germline V gives CDR1 MDHEN, CDR2 SYDVKM. Trimming left V 3 bases short and J 7 bases short, with 19 bases between. The CDR3 covers 16 residues. The CDR3 DNA follows: TGTGCCAGCAGTTTGGGGGTCCGGCCCCCAGTAAATGAGCAGTTCTTC. It yields the protein CASSLGVRPPVNEQFF.

The V call is TRBV20-1, the J call TRBJ2-7; tentatively, D is TRBD1 (5 bases). CDR1 and CDR2 from the germline V gene are DFQATT and SNEGSKA (reference sequence). The CDR3 has 12 amino acids. The V end was cut by 6 bases, the J end by 4 bases, with 13 bases between. The CDR3 loop reads CSAETAPYEQYF. CDR3 in DNA: TGCAGTGCCGAGACAGCGCCTTACGAGCAGTACTTC.

The gene calls are TRBV7-9 and TRBJ1-6; D remains unclear. CDR1 and CDR2 from the germline V gene are SEHNR and FQNEAQ (reference sequence). The V end was cut by 4 bases, the J end by 8 bases, with 15 bases between. The CDR3 length is 15 residues. CDR3 residues: CASSSRATGDSPLHF. Here the CDR3 DNA reads TGTGCCAGCAGCTCCCGGGCTACGGGAGATTCACCCCTCCACTTT.

The rearrangement links TRBV5-1 to TRBJ2-7; D is undetermined. The CDR3 runs to 13 residues. Germline loops: CDR1 SGHRS, CDR2 YFSETQ. The ends were cut back, 4 bases at V and 3 bases at J, with 11 bases in the middle. The CDR3 sequence: CASSPDTFYEQYF. The CDR3 DNA reads TGCGCCAGCAGCCCAGACACCTTCTACGAGCAGTACTTC.

The CDR3 sequence is CASSEGRLMGTQYF. The CDR3, as DNA: TGTGCCAGCAGTGAAGGCCGGTTAATGGGGACCCAGTACTTC. The rearrangement joins TRBV2 to TRBJ2-5, with no clear D. Germline V CDR1 and CDR2: SNHLY, FYNNEI. V was pared by 1 base and J by 7 bases, with 13 bases between. This CDR3 is built from 14 residues.

The chain is built from TRBV10-3 and TRBJ2-7; D perhaps matches TRBD1 (6 bases). The V and J ends lost 0 bases and 5 bases respectively, with 14 bases between them. Germline CDR1 ENHRY, CDR2 SYGVKD. There are 15 residues in the CDR3. This chain's CDR3 is CAISESQGMLDEQYF. For the CDR3, the DNA is TGTGCCATCAGTGAGTCCCAGGGGATGCTAGACGAGCAGTACTTC.

This clonotype appeared once. The V and J genes are TRBV20-1 and TRBJ2-7, with TRBD1 matching 8 bases. The germline V gene has CDR1 DFQATT and CDR2 SNEGSKA (reference sequence). CDR3 length: 14 amino acids. The junction had 5 bases not matched to a gene; V was cut back by 0 bases and J by 4 bases. CDR3 nucleotide sequence: TGCAGTGCTAGAGAGGGACAGGAGGTATACGAGCAGTACTTC. Protein product: CSAREGQEVYEQYF.

This chain uses TRBV7-8 with TRBJ2-1; a possible D gene is TRBD2 (5 bases). CDR1 SGHVS and CDR2 FQNEAQ come from the germline V gene. With 6 bases removed from V and 0 bases from J, the gap between germline ends came to 12 bases. The CDR3 consists of 15 residues. CDR3 region: CASRPRRDSYNEQFF. CDR3 sequence (DNA): TGTGCCAGCAGACCTCGTCGGGACTCCTACAATGAGCAGTTCTTC.

The rearrangement links TRBV6-5 to TRBJ2-3; D might be TRBD1 or TRBD2, each matching 5 bases. The germline gives CDR1 MNHEY, CDR2 SVGAGI. CDR3 length: 15 residues. The V gene lost 5 bases and the J gene lost 0 bases, with 12 bases spanning the gap. In DNA form, the CDR3 reads TGTGCCAGCAGTAAAGAGGGGCCCAGCACAGATACGCAGTATTTT. This translates into CASSKEGPSTDTQYF.

The chain is built from TRBV7-9 and TRBJ1-4; a weak D match, TRBD1 (5 bases). V was trimmed by 6 bases and J by 7 bases, leaving 18 bases between them. Germline CDR1 is SEHNR and CDR2 is FQNEAQ (reference sequence). This CDR3 has 15 residues. The CDR3 is CASSGGEAVGEKLFF. The CDR3 DNA follows: TGTGCCAGCAGTGGAGGGGAAGCGGTCGGTGAAAAACTGTTTTTT.

The V and J genes are TRBV15 and TRBJ2-1; D unclear. This CDR3 has 13 residues. CDR1 and CDR2 (germline): LNHNV, YYDKDF (reference sequence). Trimming stripped 1 base from V and 7 bases from J, with 8 bases between. This CDR3 is CATSRGASNEQFF. In DNA form, the CDR3 reads TGTGCCACCAGCAGAGGGGCTTCTAATGAGCAGTTCTTC.

The chain is built from TRBV15 and TRBJ2-7; D gene unclear. This CDR3 is 11 amino acids long. Germline lookup yields CDR1 LNHNV and CDR2 YYDKDF (reference sequence). V was cut by 4 bases and J by 5 bases, with 6 bases left in between. Here the CDR3 reads CATSTYDEQYF. The CDR3, as DNA: TGTGCCACCAGCACTTACGACGAGCAGTACTTC.

The chain recombines TRBV7-9 with TRBJ2-1, with 10 bases identical to TRBD2. The junction had 4 bases not matched to a gene; V was cut back by 0 bases and J by 8 bases. CDR1 is SEHNR and CDR2 is FQNEAQ in the germline V gene (reference sequence). This CDR3 comprises 15 residues. The CDR3 nucleotides read TGTGCCAGCAGCTTAGCTAGCGGGAGGAGGGATGAGCAGTTCTTC. Its protein product is CASSLASGRRDEQFF.

The rearrangement uses TRBV15 and TRBJ2-3; weak D call: TRBD2 (6 bases). V dropped 1 base and J dropped 2 bases, with 7 bases sitting between them. CDR3 length: 14 amino acids. Germline loops: CDR1 LNHNV, CDR2 YYDKDF (reference sequence). CDR3 coding DNA: TGTGCCACCAGCAGAGGCGGGGTCACAGATACGCAGTATTTT. Translation gives CATSRGGVTDTQYF.

Concerning this clonotype itself: One junction end disagrees with the germline gene, perhaps due to a read error. This rearrangement joins TRBV7-7 to TRBJ2-7; D is uncertain. CDR3 length equals 13 residues. Germline V gives CDR1 SSHAT, CDR2 FNYEAQ (reference sequence). In DNA form, the CDR3 reads TGTGCTAGCAGCCAAGGCCCAGCCGACGAGCAGTACTTC. It specifies CASSQGPADEQYF. Full variable domain (outside the CDR3, taken from reference TRBV7-7 and TRBJ2-7): GAGVSQSPRYKVTKRGQDVTLRCDPISSHATLYWYQQALGQGPEFLTYFNYEAQPDKSGLPSDRFSAERPEGSISTLTIQRTEQRDSAMYRCASSQGPADEQYFGPGTRLTVT.

J is TRBJ1-6 and V is TRBV5-1; D remains unclear. Trimming removed 1 base at V and 7 bases at J, with 9 bases between. The CDR3 contains 14 residues. Germline V gene lookup returns CDR1 SGHRS and CDR2 YFSETQ. Here the CDR3 DNA reads TGCGCCAGCAGCTTGTTTGTTGGGAATTCACCCCTCCACTTT. Translating gives CASSLFVGNSPLHF.

Worth noting for this clonotype: Germline is not matched at one junction end, which may reflect a read error. This chain links TRBV9 with TRBJ1-2, with unresolved D. The CDR3 contains 8 residues. Germline V gene sequence: CDR1 SGDLS, CDR2 YYNGEE. As DNA, the CDR3 is TGTGCCAGCAGCCCCTCTGACTTC. Translation gives CASSPSDF.